These 2 T cell receptor beta chains were sequenced from one sample in a study of T cells expressing NK-cell markers (dated by TCRdb to between 2020 and 2021). Library preparation used 5' RACE. Data came from an Illumina HiSeq 2000. Reprocessed by TCRdb, the reads give a single entry per CDR3 protein sequence, without DNA. The sample table on file contains around 550,000 distinct CDR3 sequences. The top ten constitute roughly 3.5% of the sample. Material: blood T cells: a sorted CD56 or NKG2C T cell subset, CD4+ or CD8+ T cells, or bulk PBMC T cells (not recorded which). The origin of the receptors is a man aged 18 to 29 in good health. Donor details come from another sample of the same person, matched by shared clones.

The rearrangement joins TRBV2 to TRBJ2-7; there is no DNA to check the TCRdb D call of TRBD2. Germline values: CDR1 SNHLY, CDR2 FYNNEI. The CDR3 extends over 14 amino acids. This chain's CDR3 is CASSRNAGGHEQYF.

The chain combines TRBV5-1 with TRBJ2-1; the TCRdb call, TRBD2, lacks DNA for checking. The CDR3 covers 16 residues. The germline V gene encodes CDR1 SGHRS and CDR2 YFSETQ. CDR3 in amino acids: CASSQPPAAGGGEQFF.